A single TCR beta chain is shown here with its context. As yet, its antigen is unknown. Germline CDR1 LGHNA, CDR2 YNFKEQ. Trimming cost V 0 bases and J 0 bases, with 6 bases left between them. This CDR3 region has 14 residues. This entry comes from a study of post-analysis software for immune sequencing data. Whole-study findings and limits: Patients had higher frequencies than controls of roughly five TRBV segments, including TRBV5-6, TRBV5-1 and TRBV20-1. With F measure, samples from one preparation batch clustered together strongly.

TCR beta cDNA libraries included unique molecular identifiers. TCRdb used MiXCR to reprocess the PCR reads, holding one entry per CDR3 protein. The sample has about half a million distinct CDR3 sequences; roughly 45% are singletons. V is TRBV4-2 and J is TRBJ2-7; a weak D match, TRBD2 (5 bases). The sequencing input was blood. The source is a girl between 5 and 17 years old with multiple sclerosis. The CDR3 protein is CASSQDGSSYEQYF. For the CDR3, the DNA is TGTGCCAGCAGCCAAGATGGGAGCTCCTACGAGCAGTACTTC.